This entry lists 3 T cell receptor beta chains sequenced from one sample in a study of CD8+CD57+ T cells in acquired aplastic anemia. TCR beta VDJ and CDR3 profiles were obtained from a genomic DNA template. MiXCR, run by TCRdb on the reads, gives a single entry per CDR3 protein. The table includes about 190,000 distinct CDR3 sequences, nearly 50% detected once. It was patients with CD8+CD57+ cell expansion by flow cytometry who were chosen for sequencing. The sample was sorted CD4+, CD8+, or CD8+CD57+ T cells (not recorded which) from PBMCs. The receptors stem from a human donor with aplastic anemia.

The rearrangement uses TRBV12-3 or TRBV12-4 and TRBJ2-2; possibly TRBD1 for D (6 bases). The CDR3 runs 15 residues. V lost 6 bases, J lost 4 bases, and 15 bases lay in between. The CDR3 bases are TGTGCCAGCAGCCTCAGGGGTACGAGCACCGGGGAGCTGTTTTTT. It translates to CASSLRGTSTGELFF.

The chain combines TRBV24-1 with TRBJ2-5, with 7 bases lining up with TRBD1. The CDR3 contains 15 residues. Losses at the gene ends were 5 bases for V and 0 bases for J; bases not matched to a gene: 5. Germline V gives CDR1 KGHDR, CDR2 SFDVKD. CDR3 nucleotides: TGTGCCACCAGTGGCTTTGACAGGGACCAAGAGACCCAGTACTTC. Amino acids: CATSGFDRDQETQYF.

This sequence joins TRBV20-1 and TRBJ2-1; D gene unclear. V was trimmed by 6 bases and J by 2 bases, leaving 8 bases between them. The CDR3 length is 12 residues. The germline gives CDR1 DFQATT, CDR2 SNEGSKA (reference sequence). The CDR3 nucleotides are TGCAGTGCAGTAGACCCCTACAATGAGCAGTTCTTC. This encodes CSAVDPYNEQFF.